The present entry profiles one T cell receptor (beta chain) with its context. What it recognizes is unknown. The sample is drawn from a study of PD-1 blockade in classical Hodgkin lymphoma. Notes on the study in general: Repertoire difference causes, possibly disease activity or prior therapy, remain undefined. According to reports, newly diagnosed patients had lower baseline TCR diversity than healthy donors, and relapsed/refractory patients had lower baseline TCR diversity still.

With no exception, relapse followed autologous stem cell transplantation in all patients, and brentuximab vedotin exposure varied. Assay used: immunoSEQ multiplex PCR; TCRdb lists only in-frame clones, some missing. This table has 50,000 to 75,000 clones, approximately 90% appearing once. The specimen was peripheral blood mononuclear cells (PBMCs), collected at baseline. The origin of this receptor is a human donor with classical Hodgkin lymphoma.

This CDR3 is CASSVRAGGPTEQFF. The DNA of the CDR3 is TGTGCCAGTAGTGTACGAGCGGGGGGGCCAACGGAGCAGTTCTTC. The chain recombines TRBV19 with TRBJ2-1; 10 bases are shared with TRBD2. From germline, CDR1 is LNHDA and CDR2 SQIVND (reference sequence). The CDR3 contains 15 residues. The V and J ends lost 5 bases and 10 bases, in that order; junction bases with no gene match: 11.